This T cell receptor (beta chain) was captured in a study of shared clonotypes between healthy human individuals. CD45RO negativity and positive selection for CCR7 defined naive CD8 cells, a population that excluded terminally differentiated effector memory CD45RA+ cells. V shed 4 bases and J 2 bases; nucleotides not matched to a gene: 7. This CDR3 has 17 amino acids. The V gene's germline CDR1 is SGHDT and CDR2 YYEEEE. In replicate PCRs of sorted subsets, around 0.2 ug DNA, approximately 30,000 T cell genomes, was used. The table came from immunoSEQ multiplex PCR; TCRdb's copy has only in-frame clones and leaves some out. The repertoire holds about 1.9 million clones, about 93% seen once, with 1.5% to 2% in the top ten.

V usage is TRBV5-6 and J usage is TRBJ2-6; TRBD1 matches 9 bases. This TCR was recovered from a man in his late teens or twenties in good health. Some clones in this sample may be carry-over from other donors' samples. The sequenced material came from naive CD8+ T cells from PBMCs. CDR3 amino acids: CASSIFRDRAGANVLTF. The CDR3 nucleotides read TGTGCCAGCAGCATTTTCCGGGACAGGGCTGGGGCCAACGTCCTGACTTTC. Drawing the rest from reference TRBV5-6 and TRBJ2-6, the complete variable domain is DAGVTQSPTHLIKTRGQQVTLRCSPKSGHDTVSWYQQALGQGPQFIFQYYEEEERQRGNFPDRFSGHQFPNYSSELNVNALLLGDSALYLCASSIFRDRAGANVLTFGAGSRLTVL.